This T cell receptor (beta chain) was observed in a study of blood T cell repertoires in COVID-19. The wider study: Material from acute and convalescent COVID-19 was sourced from the United States, Italy and Spain. Sources were T cells, B-cell-depleted T cells, or PBMCs; the material itself was cDNA or gDNA.

For this clone: The same CDR3 can be traced to other DNA sequences in this sample.

Per the study methods: It was from reference gene primer amplification that nucleated cell counts were estimated. The assay was immunoSEQ multiplex PCR, and TCRdb's table has in-frame clones only and misses some. V, J and clone size are taken as reported in that table, and D and trimming were inferred from the DNA itself. The sample lists some 91,000 clones, about three quarters occurring once. The CDR3 extends over 12 amino acids. CDR1 MNHEY and CDR2 SVGAGI come from the germline V gene. V was pared by 2 bases and J by 8 bases, with 9 bases between. The rearrangement joins TRBV6-5 to TRBJ1-1, with D possibly TRBD1 on 5 matching bases. The sequence was collected from a man between 70 and 80 years old with acute or convalescent COVID-19. Sequencing used peripheral blood. CDR3 nucleotides: TGTGCCAGCAGTTACAGGGGTGGGGAAGCTTTCTTT. Protein product: CASSYRGGEAFF.